This T cell receptor (beta chain) was profiled in a study of T cells after yellow fever vaccination. For the study at large: The study sorted EM, EMRA, CM and Tscm memory subsets by CD3, CD45RA, CCR7 and CD95.

The CDR3 extends over 12 amino acids. V was clipped by 6 bases and J by 8 bases, with 13 bases between them. This clonotype came up many times. Universal primer sites and UMIs were introduced during 5'RACE template-switching synthesis of TCR cDNA. TCRdb passed the 5' RACE reads through MiXCR, listing each CDR3 protein once. The sample includes about 50,000 distinct CDR3 sequences, around 6.2% of them seen just once. The sequence came from a man between 18 and 35 years old who received the YFV17D yellow fever vaccine. The chain combines TRBV12-3 or TRBV12-4 with TRBJ1-2; unclear D gene. Sequenced material: PBMCs, either bulk or a sorted T-cell subset (CD4+, CD8+, memory, or dextramer-sorted; not recorded which), taken on the day of the yellow fever booster vaccination. The DNA for the CDR3 is TGTGCCAGCAGCCTCCTATTTTCGGGCTACACCTTC. It is translated as CASSLLFSGYTF.